This T cell receptor beta chain was sequenced in a study of CD8 T cells in Susac syndrome. Study context: Within the group of sequenced Susac syndrome patients, five or six had active disease and about eight were in remission.

The CDR3 length is 14 residues. After removal of 4 bases from V and 3 bases from J, the junction contained 3 bases not matched to a gene. In germline, CDR1 is KGHSH, CDR2 LQKENI. cDNA came from about 0.5 to 1 ug RNA primed by random hexamers. The TCR beta CDR3 was amplified by immunoSEQ multiplex PCR across 54 Vbeta, 13 Jbeta. A single record per CDR3 protein comes from TCRdb applying MiXCR to the immunoSEQ multiplex PCR reads. The data hold under 200,000 distinct CDR3 sequences, with approximately 94% observed a single time. FACS enriched CD8+ TEMRA cells, while bulk CD8+ and CD4+ were negatively isolated.

This receptor was identified in a human donor with Susac syndrome. V and J are TRBV18 and TRBJ2-7; the match to TRBD1 covers 10 bases. Sequenced: CD4+ T cells from PBMCs. The CDR3 sequence: CASSRWDRGYEQYF. The CDR3 region has the DNA TGTGCCAGCTCACGTTGGGACAGGGGCTACGAGCAGTACTTC.